The rows below give T cell receptor beta chains drawn from one sample of a study of response to subunit inactivated influenza vaccine. TCRdb recomputed calls from the RT-PCR reads with MiXCR, one row per CDR3 protein. The profile shows under 850,000 distinct CDR3 sequences, around 20% of them singletons. The source was PBMCs from blood, collected roughly 5 days after vaccination. The receptors were gathered from a man in his fifties who received an inactivated influenza vaccine. Each CDR3 is given with its conserved first and last residue. Each record gives: V gene, J gene, D gene, clone size, CDR3 DNA, CDR3 protein. The D gene is left open where the match is weak. A clone size is listed for some rows: how often the clone was seen (once, few, many), or a class if it is expanded.

TRBV20-1	TRBJ1-4	.	few	TGCAGTGGTGGGGAAGACGAAAAACTGTTTTTT	CSGGEDEKLFF
TRBV7-8	TRBJ2-1	.	.	TGTGCCAGCAGCTTAGCGACGTCCGGGACACCAAACTACAATGAGCAGTTCTTC	CASSLATSGTPNYNEQFF
TRBV10-3	TRBJ2-3	TRBD1	.	TGTACCATCAGTGAAAGACAGGGGGCGATTTCAGATACGCAGTATTTT	CTISERQGAISDTQYF
TRBV12-3/TRBV12-4	TRBJ2-3	TRBD2	many	TGTGCCAGCAGTAATAGCGGGAGAAGCACAGATACGCAGTATTTT	CASSNSGRSTDTQYF
TRBV28	TRBJ2-7	TRBD2	many	TGTGCCAGCAGTCTCAGACTAGCGTCAAGCTCCTACGAGCAGTACTTC	CASSLRLASSSYEQYF
TRBV12-3/TRBV12-4	TRBJ2-5	TRBD2	.	TGTGCCAGCAGTCGGACTAGCGGGGGATGGTACCAAGAGACCCAGTACTTC	CASSRTSGGWYQETQYF
TRBV30	TRBJ2-3	TRBD2	.	TGTGCCTGGAGTGTAGCGGGATCCATCGATACGCAGTATTTT	CAWSVAGSIDTQYF
TRBV15	TRBJ1-4	.	few	TGTGCCACCAGCAGAGATTGGAGCGTCACTAATGAGAAACTGTTTTTT	CATSRDWSVTNEKLFF
TRBV7-9	TRBJ1-1	.	.	TGTGCCAGCAGCTTCGATAACAGGGACACTGAAGCTTTCTTT	CASSFDNRDTEAFF
TRBV7-9	TRBJ2-7	.	.	TGTGCCAGCAGCTTAGGGGTTCGGGGACTCCACTTTGAGCAGTACTTC	CASSLGVRGLHFEQYF
TRBV30	TRBJ2-5	.	few	TGTGCCTGGAGTGTAGGCAGCCAAGAGACCCAGTACTTC	CAWSVGSQETQYF
TRBV15	TRBJ1-1	.	.	TGTGCCACCAGCAGAGAAATGGGGGTGGGCACTGAAGCTTTCTTT	CATSREMGVGTEAFF
TRBV6-4	TRBJ1-6	.	few	TGTGCCATCGGACAGCGGAATTCACCCCTCCACTTT	CAIGQRNSPLHF
TRBV15	TRBJ2-1	TRBD2	few	TGTGCCACCAGCAGAGGGGGTGCCGTAGCGGGAGGAGGTGAGCAGTTCTTC	CATSRGGAVAGGGEQFF
TRBV11-2	TRBJ1-6	TRBD1	.	TGTGCCAGCAGCTTAGTTGCCAGGGGGAATTCACCCCTCCACTTT	CASSLVARGNSPLHF
TRBV20-1	TRBJ2-5	.	few	TGCAGTGCTAGAGATTTCGGGACCCCCAAAGAGACCCAGTACTTC	CSARDFGTPKETQYF
TRBV7-2	TRBJ1-4	.	.	TGTGCCAGCAGCATCGGACGTAGGGGCGGGGAAAAACTGTTTTTT	CASSIGRRGGEKLFF
TRBV20-1	TRBJ2-1	.	few	TGCAGTGCTAGAGGGGTTCGGGAACACTCCTACAATGAGCAGTTCTTC	CSARGVREHSYNEQFF
TRBV7-9	TRBJ2-2	.	.	TGTGCCAGCAGCTTTCGACAGAGTAGCATCGGGGAGCTGTTTTTT	CASSFRQSSIGELFF
TRBV12-3/TRBV12-4	TRBJ2-1	TRBD2	.	TGTGCCAGCACCCTGGGAATAGCGGGGGGCTCCTACAATGAGCAGTTCTTC	CASTLGIAGGSYNEQFF
TRBV5-1	TRBJ2-1	.	few	TGCGCCAGCAGCCCGGACGTGGGGGGCTCCTACAATGAGCAGTTCTTC	CASSPDVGGSYNEQFF
TRBV7-2	TRBJ2-7	TRBD1	few	TGTGCCAGCAGCCCGAGGGTCAGGGGGCAAGGCGAGCAGTACTTC	CASSPRVRGQGEQYF
TRBV7-2	TRBJ2-7	.	.	TGTGCCAGCAGCTTAACTGCGGGGGCCCACGAGCAGTACTTC	CASSLTAGAHEQYF
TRBV20-1	TRBJ2-3	.	.	TGCAGTGCTAGTGATTCGGGGTATACGCAGTATTTT	CSASDSGYTQYF
TRBV23-1	TRBJ2-5	.	.	TGCGCCAGCAGTCACCTTAATGGGGGTCCGTACCAAGAGACCCAGTACTTC	CASSHLNGGPYQETQYF
TRBV5-1	TRBJ2-5	.	many	TGCGCCAGCAGCTTGAATGGGGAACAGTACTTC	CASSLNGEQYF
TRBV29-1	TRBJ2-2	.	many	TGCAGCGTTGAAAAGTCTCGGCAGACCGGGGAGCTGTTTTTT	CSVEKSRQTGELFF
TRBV6-5	TRBJ2-3	TRBD1	many	TGTGCCAGCAGTTACGACAGGGGTTCTTATACGCAGTATTTT	CASSYDRGSYTQYF
TRBV15	TRBJ2-3	.	.	TGTGCCACCACACCCCCTGGGGAGGGCACAGATACGCAGTATTTT	CATTPPGEGTDTQYF
TRBV10-3	TRBJ2-3	TRBD2	few	TGTGCCATCAGGATGACTAGCGACACAGATACGCAGTATTTT	CAIRMTSDTDTQYF
TRBV18	TRBJ2-1	.	.	TGTGCCAGCTCACCACGGGCGGATCTCTATGAGCAGTTCTTC	CASSPRADLYEQFF
TRBV12-3/TRBV12-4	TRBJ2-4	.	.	TGTGCCAGCGAGGGGCCGGGAAACATTCAGTACTTC	CASEGPGNIQYF
TRBV5-5	TRBJ2-1	TRBD1	few	TGTGCCAGCAGCTTGCCCCGGGACAGCAATGAGCAGTTCTTC	CASSLPRDSNEQFF
TRBV24-1	TRBJ2-3	TRBD2	many	TGTGCCACCAGTGATCCCAGGACTAGCGGGAGGGTGAATACGCAGTATTTT	CATSDPRTSGRVNTQYF
TRBV11-2	TRBJ2-5	.	.	TGTGCCACTCAGGGGCAGGCTTCGGGTGAAGAGACCCAGTACTTC	CATQGQASGEETQYF
TRBV12-3/TRBV12-4	TRBJ2-2	TRBD1	few	TGTGCCAGCAGTCCCGGGACAGGGGCCCCCGGGGAGCTGTTTTTT	CASSPGTGAPGELFF
TRBV10-3	TRBJ2-7	.	few	TGTGCCATCAGTGAAGGTCAGGTCGGCTCCTACGAGCAGTACTTC	CAISEGQVGSYEQYF
TRBV27	TRBJ1-6	.	few	TGTGCCAGCAGTTTATGGGCGGGTACCTATAATTCACCCCTCCACTTT	CASSLWAGTYNSPLHF
TRBV15	TRBJ2-7	TRBD2	few	TGTGCCACCAGCAGAGATACCCTAGCGGAATACGAGCAGTACTTC	CATSRDTLAEYEQYF
TRBV4-1	TRBJ1-2	TRBD1	.	TGCGCCAGCAGCCAAGATCACAGGGGTGGCGGCTACACCTTC	CASSQDHRGGGYTF
TRBV3-1	TRBJ2-7	TRBD1	.	TGTGCCAGCAGCCAGTCGTCGACAGGGAGGCAGTACTTC	CASSQSSTGRQYF
TRBV20-1	TRBJ2-5	TRBD2	.	TGCAGTGCCACAGCGGGAGCGGCGGAGACCCAGTACTTC	CSATAGAAETQYF
TRBV20-1	TRBJ2-1	TRBD2	few	TGCAGTGCTAGAGAAAGGGGCGGACTAGCGGGAGGCAATGAGCAGTTCTTC	CSARERGGLAGGNEQFF
TRBV5-1	TRBJ2-4	TRBD1	.	TGCGCCAGCAGCTTGCCCAACCAACAGGACAGGGCTGCCAAAAACATTCAGTACTTC	CASSLPNQQDRAAKNIQYF
TRBV6-5	TRBJ2-2	TRBD2	.	TGTGCCAGCAGTTACCGGACCGGGGGGGCGAGCGGGGAGCTGTTTTTT	CASSYRTGGASGELFF
TRBV7-3	TRBJ2-5	.	.	TGTGCCAGCAGCTTAATTAGACAGGAGACCCAGTACTTC	CASSLIRQETQYF